This T cell receptor beta chain was captured by sequencing in a study of STAT5B mutations in CD4+ large granular lymphocyte leukemia. Findings and caveats of the study: Data were not HLA-matched across samples.

The CDR3 runs 16 residues. Trimming took 6 bases from V and 5 from J; bases not matched to a gene: 10. Looked up from germline, CDR1 is MNHEY and CDR2 is SMNVEV (reference sequence). This table comes from immunoSEQ multiplex PCR, and its TCRdb copy is limited to in-frame clones, with some not included. The sample comprises 35,000 to 40,000 clones, over 75% of which are singletons, and around 1.3% rests with the top ten. Points on this clone: What it recognizes is unknown.

The chain recombines TRBV27 with TRBJ2-5, with 12 bases aligning to TRBD2. The source of this sequence is a human donor in good health. The source material was CD4+ T cells from blood buffy coats. CDR3 nucleotide sequence: TGTGCCAGCAGAGGACTAGCGGGGACTATTCGGGAGACCCAGTACTTC. As protein: CASRGLAGTIRETQYF.